Listed here are 3 T cell receptor beta chains from one sample, sequenced in a study of shared clonotypes between healthy human individuals (dated by TCRdb to the early 2020s). The method was the immunoSEQ multiplex PCR assay. TCRdb limited this immuneACCESS table to in-frame rearrangements with V and J called. A share of clones is missing; checked studies link under half to unresolved V genes, and the rest is unexplained. Present in this sample are 90,000 to 130,000 clones, over 65% of which were seen just once. Of the sample, approximately 25% falls within the top ten clones. Sample: memory CD8+ T cells sorted from blood. Reading the label with the study, this specimen's cell subset or site is: CD45RO+ cells pooled with CCR7-negative TemRA cells. These TCRs come from a woman in her twenties or thirties in good health.

The chain links TRBV14 to TRBJ2-1, with TRBD2 as a possible D gene (7 bases). V was pared by 2 bases and J by 10 bases, with 9 bases between. Germline assignment: CDR1 SGHDN and CDR2 FVKESK. The CDR3 extends over 12 amino acids. The DNA for the CDR3 is TGTGCCAGCAGCCAATGGGGGGGCGAGCAGTTCTTC. This translates into CASSQWGGEQFF.

This sequence joins TRBV7-2 and TRBJ2-1; TRBD2 matches at 8 bases. This CDR3 is 16 amino acids long. After removal of 5 bases from V and 1 base from J, the junction contained 7 bases not matched to a gene. Germline V CDR1 and CDR2: SGHTA, FQGNSA. CDR3 sequence: CASSPPGLGSYNEQFF. The CDR3 DNA is TGTGCCAGCAGCCCCCCGGGACTAGGGTCCTACAATGAGCAGTTCTTC.

This clone was counted between two and nine times. This chain uses TRBV5-8 with TRBJ1-5; D is ambiguous. With 2 bases removed from V and 0 bases from J, the gap between germline ends came to 15 bases. This CDR3 is 17 amino acids long. Germline V CDR1 and CDR2: SGHTS, YDEGEE. As DNA, the CDR3 is TGTGCCAGCAGCTTATTCGTGCAGGAGGGTAGCAATCAGCCCCAGCATTTT. Amino acids: CASSLFVQEGSNQPQHF.